This T cell receptor beta chain was identified during a study of breast tumors, draining lymph nodes, adjacent tissues. General study results and limits: Tumors had less TCR diversity than lymph nodes, more than nontumor tissue. Most tumor T cells seemingly derive from lymph node, then expand in tumor. Data only fit, rather than demonstrated, lymph node origin of most tumor T cells.

About this clonotype: Its antigen is still unknown.

Each CDR3 protein gets one entry after TCRdb re-called the multiplex PCR reads with MiXCR. The table has 50,000 to 65,000 distinct CDR3 sequences, roughly two fifths seen once. Germline lookup yields CDR1 LGHNA and CDR2 YSLEER. The length of the CDR3 is 16 residues. Germline trimming cut 0 bases from V and 6 bases from J; bases unmatched to any gene: 8. Material: breast tumor tissue. This TCR derives from a female donor with breast cancer. Some clones in this sample may be carry-over from other donors' samples. The chain couples TRBV4-3 to TRBJ1-2, with 9 bases matching TRBD1. The CDR3: CASSQDLQGQGNGYTF. DNA of the CDR3: TGCGCCAGCAGCCAAGACCTTCAGGGACAGGGCAATGGCTACACCTTC.